Each of the 27 T cell receptor beta chains below was sequenced from the same sample in a study of T cell responses to AZD1222 COVID-19 vaccine. The table came from immunoSEQ multiplex PCR; TCRdb's copy has only in-frame clones and leaves some out. The table records 68,000 or so clones, over 60% of them present only once. The sample in question was peripheral blood, obtained on day 0 of AZD1222 vaccination. Receptors originate from an adult in good health.

The chain carries TRBV3-1 (or the pseudogene TRBV3-2) and TRBJ2-5, with 7 positions matching TRBD1. V was clipped by 2 bases and J by 3 bases; unmatched bases: 3. This CDR3 has 14 amino acids. Germline-derived CDR1 and CDR2 are LGHDT and YNNKEL (reference sequence). For the CDR3, the DNA is TGTGCCAGCAGCCAAAACCAGGGGGAAGAGACCCAGTACTTC. This codes for CASSQNQGEETQYF.

This clone came up many times. This chain links TRBV7-9 with TRBJ2-7, with a weak D call TRBD1 (6 bases). CDR1 and CDR2 from the germline V gene are SEHNR and FQNEAQ (reference sequence). V was trimmed by 4 bases and J by 5 bases, leaving 12 bases between them. The CDR3 loop spans 13 amino acids. As DNA, the CDR3 is TGTGCCAGCAGCTCGCCTCAGGGGAACGAGCAGTACTTC. Its protein is CASSSPQGNEQYF.

The chain joins TRBV7-9 to TRBJ2-5; D is possibly TRBD2 (6 bases). The ends were cut back, 3 bases at V and 1 base at J, with 24 bases in the middle. The CDR3 loop spans 19 amino acids. The germline V gene has CDR1 SEHNR and CDR2 FQNEAQ (reference sequence). The chain's CDR3 is CASSFPPWGSRRGQETQYF. The CDR3 DNA sequence: TGTGCCAGCAGCTTTCCCCCTTGGGGTTCGCGGAGGGGCCAAGAGACCCAGTACTTC.

For this clone: Other DNA variants within this sample encode the same CDR3. The rearrangement links TRBV4-3 to TRBJ1-5, with D perhaps matching TRBD1 (5 bases). The germline gives CDR1 LGHNA, CDR2 YSLEER. CDR3 size: 16 residues. Trimming cost V 0 bases and J 2 bases, with 11 bases left between them. This CDR3 is CASSQDLRGGNQPQHF. DNA of the CDR3: TGCGCCAGCAGCCAAGATCTTAGAGGGGGCAATCAGCCCCAGCATTTT.

This clone appeared a single time. The chain has TRBV18 and TRBJ2-3, with D tentatively TRBD2 (5 bases). CDR3 size: 14 residues. Germline V gene lookup returns CDR1 KGHSH and CDR2 LQKENI. Between the trimmed V and J ends, which lost 2 bases and 0 bases, there was a span of 6 bases. CDR3 loop: CASSPGSSTDTQYF. The CDR3 bases are TGTGCCAGCTCACCAGGGAGTAGCACAGATACGCAGTATTTT.

The chain has TRBV15 and TRBJ2-1; D is perhaps TRBD1 (5 bases). Germline-derived CDR1 and CDR2 are LNHNV and YYDKDF (reference sequence). The CDR3 contains 13 residues. The V gene lost 1 base and the J gene lost 8 bases, with 9 bases spanning the gap. The CDR3 reads CATSRAGRDEQFF. The CDR3 DNA reads as TGTGCCACCAGCAGAGCAGGGCGCGATGAGCAGTTCTTC.

This chain connects TRBV9 to TRBJ2-5, with D perhaps TRBD1 (5 bases). Per germline, CDR1 SGDLS and CDR2 YYNGEE. The germline V and J ends were trimmed by 0 bases and 3 bases, with 12 bases remaining between them. This CDR3 spans 15 amino acids. The CDR3 coding sequence is TGTGCCAGCAGCGTAGGTGCAGGGCGTGAAGAGACCCAGTACTTC. This sequence encodes CASSVGAGREETQYF. The complete variable domain, with remaining parts taken from reference TRBV9 and TRBJ2-5, reads DSGVTQTPKHLITATGQRVTLRCSPRSGDLSVYWYQQSLDQGLQFLIQYYNGEERAKGNILERFSAQQFPDLHSELNLSSLELGDSALYFCASSVGAGREETQYFGPGTRLLVL.

This chain uses TRBV19 with TRBJ1-5, with TRBD1 matching over 8 bases. This CDR3 spans 13 amino acids. Germline-derived CDR1 and CDR2 are LNHDA and SQIVND (reference sequence). With 10 bases clipped from V and 6 bases from J, the junction kept 8 bases outside the gene matches. CDR3: CATDGQGSQPQHF. CDR3 in DNA: TGTGCCACCGACGGACAGGGCAGTCAGCCCCAGCATTTT.

V usage is TRBV4-1 and J usage is TRBJ2-1; 8 bases agree with TRBD1. Germline V lookup: CDR1 MGHRA, CDR2 YSYEKL. The J segment lost 1 base and the V segment lost 0 bases, leaving 5 bases of the junction unmatched. The CDR3 spans 17 residues. The CDR3 DNA is TGCGCCAGCAGCCAAGATGGGCAGGGGGCTTCCTACAATGAGCAGTTCTTC. Protein: CASSQDGQGASYNEQFF.

The chain recombines TRBV7-9 with TRBJ2-4, with D perhaps being TRBD1 or TRBD2 (5 bases each). The V end lost 1 base, the J end lost 3 bases, and 7 bases lay between the germline ends. CDR1 and CDR2 (germline): SEHNR, FQNEAQ (reference sequence). The CDR3 extends over 14 amino acids. The CDR3 nucleotides are TGTGCCAGCAGCTTAGAGAGGGGCAAAAACATTCAGTACTTC. It specifies CASSLERGKNIQYF.

The chain couples TRBV4-1 to TRBJ1-6; D unclear. CDR3 length: 15 residues. Between the trimmed V and J ends, which lost 1 base and 9 bases, there was a span of 13 bases. Germline lookup yields CDR1 MGHRA and CDR2 YSYEKL. The CDR3 loop reads CASSQARVSGSPLHF. The CDR3 nucleotides read TGCGCCAGCAGCCAAGCACGGGTATCAGGTTCACCCCTCCACTTT.

The gene calls are TRBV30 and TRBJ1-6; a weak D match, TRBD1 (6 bases). Germline lookup yields CDR1 GTSNPN and CDR2 SVGIG (reference sequence). The CDR3 totals 16 residues. Trimming shortened V by 5 bases and J by 7 bases, and 21 bases separated the two germline ends. The CDR3 nucleotides are TGTGCCTGGGCTATCGCGGGACAAAGTGCAAATTCACCCCTCCACTTT. This translates into CAWAIAGQSANSPLHF.

The gene calls are TRBV7-3 and TRBJ1-2, with D maybe TRBD1 (6 bases). V shed 2 bases and J shed 8 bases, with 18 bases lying between them. The germline V gene has CDR1 SGHTA and CDR2 FQGTGA. The CDR3 sequence is 15 residues long. DNA of the CDR3: TGTGCCAGCAGCTTAGGGGGCGGGGGCGCTGGAGGCTACACCTTC. This gives the protein CASSLGGGGAGGYTF.

This clone turned up a few times. The rearrangement uses TRBV28 and TRBJ1-2; D unresolved. Between the trimmed V and J ends, which lost 2 bases and 2 bases, there was a span of 6 bases. Germline V gene data show CDR1 as MDHEN and CDR2 as SYDVKM. CDR3 length: 13 residues. The CDR3 DNA sequence: TGTGCCAGCAGTTTAGACGGGAACTATGGCTACACCTTC. Its translation is CASSLDGNYGYTF.

The V gene is TRBV5-1, the J gene TRBJ2-5; 8 nucleotides align to TRBD2. Germline values: CDR1 SGHRS, CDR2 YFSETQ. J lost 3 bases, V lost 3 bases, and 7 bases had no gene match. This CDR3 comprises 15 residues. DNA for the CDR3: TGCGCCAGCAGCTCAGGCGGGACTAGGGAAGAGACCCAGTACTTC. Translated: CASSSGGTREETQYF.

V is TRBV5-4 and J is TRBJ2-3; a weak D match, TRBD1 (5 bases). V was pared by 4 bases and J by 3 bases, with 15 bases between. CDR3 size: 15 residues. Per germline, CDR1 SGHNT and CDR2 YYREEE (reference sequence). DNA of the CDR3: TGTGCCAGCAGCCGGATAGGGGCCCGTACAGATACGCAGTATTTT. As protein: CASSRIGARTDTQYF.

This clone appeared a single time. The genes are TRBV4-1 and TRBJ2-5; 8 bases match TRBD1. This CDR3 spans 19 amino acids. V lost 1 base and J lost 1; bases outside the gene matches: 14. The germline V gene has CDR1 MGHRA and CDR2 YSYEKL. The CDR3 loop reads CASSQGMQGAISPQETQYF. The CDR3 nucleotides read TGCGCCAGCAGCCAAGGAATGCAGGGGGCGATCTCCCCCCAAGAGACCCAGTACTTC.

The chain has TRBV5-6 and TRBJ1-2; D not resolved. The germline V gene encodes CDR1 SGHDT and CDR2 YYEEEE. The CDR3 is made up of 14 amino acids. Trimming shortened V by 4 bases and J by 8 bases, and 18 bases separated the two germline ends. The CDR3 nucleotides are TGTGCCAGCAGCCTAGTCGACGCCGGGTACGGCTACACCTTC. This translates into CASSLVDAGYGYTF.

The chain couples TRBV5-6 to TRBJ2-2; 7 bases match TRBD1. Trimming at V came to 4 bases and at J to 7 bases, leaving 10 bases not matched to a gene. The CDR3 has 15 residues. Per germline, CDR1 SGHDT and CDR2 YYEEEE. CDR3 loop: CASSGLTGMNGELFF. CDR3 nucleotides: TGTGCCAGCAGCGGACTGACAGGGATGAACGGGGAGCTGTTTTTT.

V gene TRBV2 combines with J gene TRBJ2-7; weak D call: TRBD1 (6 bases). The V end was cut by 1 base, the J end by 3 bases, with 10 bases between. Germline CDR1 and CDR2: SNHLY and FYNNEI. The CDR3 is made up of 14 amino acids. CDR3 DNA sequence: TGTGCCAGCAGTGAAGGACAGGTATACTACGAGCAGTACTTC. Residues: CASSEGQVYYEQYF.

V and J are TRBV7-9 and TRBJ2-2; 9 bases match TRBD2. Germline V lookup: CDR1 SEHNR, CDR2 FQNEAQ (reference sequence). This CDR3 spans 16 amino acids. V gave up 5 bases and J gave up 5 bases; unmatched junction bases: 9. The CDR3 nucleotides read TGTGCCAGCAGCGTCACAGGACTAGCGACGACCGGGGAGCTGTTTTTT. Protein: CASSVTGLATTGELFF.

The rearrangement uses TRBV6-2 or TRBV6-3 and TRBJ2-3; 11 bases are a match to TRBD2. Looked up from germline, CDR1 is MNHEY and CDR2 is SVGEGT. The CDR3 extends over 19 amino acids. The ends lost 2 bases at V and 4 bases at J; junction bases unmatched: 14. The CDR3 protein is CASSYPIGSSGGRADTQYF. In DNA, the CDR3 is TGTGCCAGCAGTTACCCGATTGGGTCTAGCGGGGGGCGGGCAGATACGCAGTATTTT.

This chain joins TRBV3-1 (or the pseudogene TRBV3-2) and TRBJ2-2; D is ambiguous. This CDR3 contains 14 residues. Trimming pared 4 bases from V and 4 bases from J, leaving 10 bases between. CDR1 is LGHDT and CDR2 is YNNKEL in the germline V gene (reference sequence). CDR3 in amino acids: CASSPSRVTGELFF. DNA for the CDR3: TGTGCCAGCAGCCCCAGTAGAGTCACCGGGGAGCTGTTTTTT.

The chain links TRBV19 to TRBJ2-7, with D possibly matching TRBD2 (6 bases). The germline CDR1 and CDR2 sequences are LNHDA and SQIVND (reference sequence). This CDR3 is built from 14 residues. Between the trimmed V and J ends, which lost 7 bases and 3 bases, there was a span of 16 bases. The CDR3 loop reads CASNPDGGNYEQYF. Written as DNA, the CDR3 is TGTGCCAGTAACCCGGACGGGGGAAACTACGAGCAGTACTTC. Together with reference TRBV19 and TRBJ2-7, the CDR3 gives the full variable domain: DGGITQSPKYLFRKEGQNVTLSCEQNLNHDAMYWYRQDPGQGLRLIYYSQIVNDFQKGDIAEGYSVSREKKESFPLTVTSAQKNPTAFYLCASNPDGGNYEQYFGPGTRLTVT.

This clone came up once. This sequence joins TRBV5-4 and TRBJ2-7; D is uncertain. Per the germline V gene, CDR1 is SGHNT and CDR2 is YYREEE (reference sequence). V was shortened by 0 bases and J by 3 bases, with 13 bases between the two germline ends. CDR3 size: 15 residues. Here the CDR3 reads CASSLGEWKSYEQYF. The CDR3 region has the DNA TGTGCCAGCAGCTTGGGGGAATGGAAGAGCTACGAGCAGTACTTC. Based on the CDR3 plus reference TRBV5-4 and TRBJ2-7, the full variable domain is ETGVTQSPTHLIKTRGQQVTLRCSSQSGHNTVSWYQQALGQGPQFIFQYYREEENGRGNFPPRFSGLQFPNYSSELNVNALELDDSALYLCASSLGEWKSYEQYFGPGTRLTVT.

This chain connects TRBV9 to TRBJ1-2; 8 nucleotides agree with TRBD1. J lost 5 bases, V lost 4 bases, and 7 bases had no gene match. CDR3 length: 14 residues. Germline V gene lookup returns CDR1 SGDLS and CDR2 YYNGEE. Here the CDR3 reads CASSTRQGSYGYTF. In nucleotides, the CDR3 is TGTGCCAGCAGCACTCGACAGGGGTCGTATGGCTACACCTTC.

With regard to this clone: This may be a read error: a much more frequent sequence differs by one nucleotide. V gene TRBV10-1 combines with J gene TRBJ2-6; either TRBD1 or TRBD2 may fit D (5 bases each). The germline gives CDR1 WNHNN, CDR2 SYGVQD (reference sequence). V gave up 8 bases and J gave up 1 base, with 15 bases separating them. The CDR3 spans 16 residues. CDR3 loop: CASCGGSGSGANVLTF. DNA of the CDR3: TGCGCCAGCTGTGGGGGATCGGGGTCTGGGGCCAACGTCCTGACTTTC.